The TCR beta chain under discussion was sequenced for a study of control samples from healthy donors and cancer patients. Trimming shortened V by 0 bases and J by 8 bases, and 14 bases separated the two germline ends. Germline CDR1 and CDR2: GTSNPN and SVGIG (reference sequence). The CDR3 has 15 amino acids. Data came from immunoSEQ multiplex PCR; TCRdb stores just in-frame clones and leaves some out. Of 84,000 or so clones listed, 91% are singletons. This TCR was recovered from a man between 25 and 39 years old in good health. The chain carries TRBV30 and TRBJ1-6; D is ambiguous. The material sequenced was blood. CDR3 nucleotide sequence: TGTGCCTGGAGTGTACGTAAGCTTTTGGATTCACCCCTCCACTTT. Residues: CAWSVRKLLDSPLHF.